This T cell receptor (beta chain) was documented in a study of early T cells in non-severe SARS-CoV-2 infection. There are 13 residues in the CDR3. The germline V gene has CDR1 LGHDT and CDR2 YNNKEL (reference sequence). Between the trimmed V and J ends, which lost 3 bases and 11 bases, there was a span of 15 bases. From the 5' RACE reads, TCRdb called clonotypes with MiXCR, one entry per CDR3 protein. The sample yields tens of thousands of distinct CDR3 sequences, 8% to 10% seen once. This clonotype was observed at least ten times. The sample was whole blood. The TCR comes from an adult who was a healthcare worker with PCR-confirmed SARS-CoV-2 infection or an uninfected control (not recorded which). The chain joins TRBV3-1 to TRBJ2-3; tentatively, D is TRBD1 or TRBD2 (5 bases each). The CDR3 DNA sequence: TGTGCCAGCAGCCATGACCCCGGGACGGTGCAGTATTTT. Its translation: CASSHDPGTVQYF.